This T cell receptor (beta chain) was observed in a study of blood T cell repertoires in COVID-19. Whole-study context: Samples came from the United States, Italy and Spain, spanning acute and convalescent COVID-19.

The length of the CDR3 is 12 residues. From germline, CDR1 is MDHEN and CDR2 SYDVKM. Trimming stripped 2 bases from V and 7 bases from J, with 9 bases between. Original handling: Using reference gene primer amplification, nucleated cell counts were estimated. The table came from immunoSEQ multiplex PCR; TCRdb's copy has only in-frame clones and leaves some out. Clone size and V and J calls were adopted from that table, with D and trimming inferred from the DNA. The sample holds fewer than 90,000 clones, 75% to 90% seen once. The sequence was obtained from an elderly woman with acute or convalescent COVID-19. Input material: peripheral blood. The V and J genes are TRBV28 and TRBJ2-7; no firm D call. Written as DNA, the CDR3 is TGTGCCAGCAGTTTAGAGAGGCGGGAGCAGTACTTC. Its protein is CASSLERREQYF.